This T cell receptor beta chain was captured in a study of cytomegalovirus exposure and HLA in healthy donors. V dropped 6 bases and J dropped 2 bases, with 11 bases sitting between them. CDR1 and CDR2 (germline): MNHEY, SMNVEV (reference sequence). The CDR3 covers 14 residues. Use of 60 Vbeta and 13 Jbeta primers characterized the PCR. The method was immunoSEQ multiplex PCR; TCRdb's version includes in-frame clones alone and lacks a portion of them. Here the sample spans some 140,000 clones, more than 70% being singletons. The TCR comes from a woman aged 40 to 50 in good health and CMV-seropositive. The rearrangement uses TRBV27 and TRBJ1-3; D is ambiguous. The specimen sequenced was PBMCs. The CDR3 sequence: CASSPTEPGNTIYF. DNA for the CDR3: TGTGCCAGCAGCCCCACTGAACCTGGAAACACCATATATTTT.